The next 26 T cell receptor beta chains were all read from a single sample in a study of blood T cell repertoires in COVID-19. The protocol was immunoSEQ multiplex PCR, while the TCRdb copy is restricted to in-frame clones and leaves out a portion. The table lists some 160,000 clones, roughly 80% of them singletons. The sequencing input was peripheral blood. These receptors originate from a woman of 80 years or more with acute or convalescent COVID-19.

The chain combines TRBV19 with TRBJ2-7; 7 bases match TRBD1. The CDR3 loop spans 13 amino acids. The trim removed 4 bases at V and 3 bases at J, leaving 3 bases unmatched. Germline lookup yields CDR1 LNHDA and CDR2 SQIVND (reference sequence). The CDR3 nucleotides read TGTGCCAGTAGTAGAGGGACAGACTACGAGCAGTACTTC. The encoded protein is CASSRGTDYEQYF.

The gene calls are TRBV5-1 and TRBJ1-4, with a tentative D call TRBD1 (5 bases). The V end was cut by 3 bases, the J end by 8 bases, with 20 bases between. CDR1 and CDR2 (germline): SGHRS, YFSETQ. The CDR3 spans 16 residues. The CDR3 DNA reads as TGCGCCAGCAGCTCGTCGACTCTTGTCGGGGGGGAAAAACTGTTTTTT. Encoded protein: CASSSSTLVGGEKLFF.

This chain joins TRBV21-1 and TRBJ1-5. TRBV21-1 corresponds to a pseudogene. This CDR3 region has 9 residues. CDR3 amino acids: CASVQPQHF. CDR3 nucleotide sequence: TGTGCCAGCGTACAGCCCCAGCATTTT.

The J gene is TRBJ2-3, the V gene TRBV13; 7 bases agree with TRBD2. Germline V lookup: CDR1 PRHDT, CDR2 FYEKMQ (reference sequence). The CDR3 runs 16 residues. Trimming at V came to 5 bases and at J to 1 base, leaving 9 bases not matched to a gene. CDR3 sequence (DNA): TGTGCCAGCAGCCTGGGAGGGGCGCACGGCACAGATACGCAGTATTTT. Encoded protein: CASSLGGAHGTDTQYF.

This clone was observed a handful of times. The gene calls are TRBV6-5 and TRBJ2-6; D unclear. The CDR3 length is 15 residues. Germline V gene data show CDR1 as MNHEY and CDR2 as SVGAGI. Trimming stripped 10 bases from V and 0 bases from J, with 13 bases between. The CDR3 region has the DNA TGTGCCACCACCCCCAGGAACTCTGGGGCCAACGTCCTGACTTTC. It codes for CATTPRNSGANVLTF.

A word on this clone: In the same sample, other DNA sequences code for this CDR3. V is TRBV7-2 and J is TRBJ1-2; a possible D gene is TRBD1 (5 bases). This CDR3 is built from 13 residues. Germline V CDR1 and CDR2: SGHTA, FQGNSA. V dropped 3 bases and J dropped 2 bases, with 7 bases sitting between them. For the CDR3, the DNA is TGTGCCAGCAGCTTGGGGCAAAACTATGGCTACACCTTC. This encodes CASSLGQNYGYTF.

The CDR3: CATSDYSGDSRQETQYF. Written as DNA, the CDR3 is TGTGCCACCAGTGATTATTCAGGAGACAGTAGACAAGAGACCCAGTACTTC. The chain is built from TRBV24-1 and TRBJ2-5, with TRBD1 as a possible D gene (5 bases). The germline gives CDR1 KGHDR, CDR2 SFDVKD. Trimming stripped 2 bases from V and 2 bases from J, with 17 bases between. The CDR3 runs 17 residues.

This chain uses TRBV5-6 with TRBJ2-3; 9 bases map to TRBD1. Germline-derived CDR1 and CDR2 are SGHDT and YYEEEE. With V trimmed by 4 bases and J by 3 bases, 9 bases remained unmatched. The CDR3 sequence is 16 residues long. CDR3 region: CASSRNRGRRTDTQYF. In DNA, the CDR3 is TGTGCCAGCAGCAGAAACAGGGGGCGCCGAACAGATACGCAGTATTTT.

V is TRBV5-6 and J is TRBJ1-2; the D is unclear. The V and J ends lost 3 bases and 1 base respectively, with 16 bases between them. CDR3 length: 16 amino acids. Germline V gene lookup returns CDR1 SGHDT and CDR2 YYEEEE. The CDR3 sequence: CASSSPLESRNYGYTF. The DNA for the CDR3 is TGTGCCAGCAGCTCCCCGCTGGAGAGCCGTAACTATGGCTACACCTTC.

The chain carries TRBV6-2 or TRBV6-3 and TRBJ2-7; a weak D match, TRBD1 (5 bases). With 2 bases removed from V and 0 bases from J, the gap between germline ends came to 14 bases. The CDR3 spans 16 residues. Germline V CDR1 and CDR2: MNHEY, SVGEGT. The CDR3 sequence: CASSYNDRTPSYEQYF. The CDR3 coding sequence is TGTGCCAGCAGTTACAACGACAGAACCCCCTCCTACGAGCAGTACTTC.

The CDR3 here is CASRAGTGEDEAFF. DNA for the CDR3: TGTGCCAGCAGGGCCGGGACAGGGGAGGATGAAGCTTTCTTT. The chain is built from TRBV6-4 and TRBJ1-1, with TRBD1 identical over 10 bases. The CDR3 is 14 amino acids. V was clipped by 6 bases and J by 7 bases; unmatched bases: 8. Looked up from germline, CDR1 is MRHNA and CDR2 is SNTAGT.

V and J are TRBV4-3 and TRBJ1-1, with D perhaps TRBD1 (5 bases). V was trimmed by 3 bases and J by 4 bases, leaving 12 bases between them. The CDR3 has 14 amino acids. CDR1 is LGHNA, CDR2 YSLEER, per germline. The CDR3 protein is CASSQDVGGTEAFF. The DNA of the CDR3 is TGCGCCAGCAGCCAGGACGTGGGGGGCACTGAAGCTTTCTTT.

The V gene is TRBV7-8, the J gene TRBJ2-3; TRBD2 aligns across 9 bases. Germline V gene data show CDR1 as SGHVS and CDR2 as FQNEAQ. J lost 3 bases, V lost 5 bases, and 6 bases had no gene match. CDR3 length equals 15 residues. Here the CDR3 reads CASSSRTSGTDTQYF. DNA for the CDR3: TGTGCCAGCAGCAGTCGAACTAGCGGGACAGATACGCAGTATTTT.

The CDR3 bases are TGTGCCAGCAGCCGAGGACAGTACAATGAGCAGTTCTTC. Translation gives CASSRGQYNEQFF. The chain employs TRBV5-4 and TRBJ2-1, with D possibly TRBD1 on 6 matching bases. The CDR3 runs 13 residues. Trimming removed 4 bases from V and 4 bases from J, with 9 bases in between. Germline V CDR1 and CDR2: SGHNT, YYREEE (reference sequence).

V is TRBV5-4 and J is TRBJ2-2; D gene unclear. V was clipped by 6 bases and J by 0 bases, with 15 bases between them. Looked up from germline, CDR1 is SGHNT and CDR2 is YYREEE (reference sequence). The CDR3 contains 16 residues. The CDR3 loop reads CASTPVGGTNTGELFF. The DNA of the CDR3 is TGTGCCAGCACCCCGGTTGGCGGAACGAACACCGGGGAGCTGTTTTTT.

The gene calls are TRBV19 and TRBJ2-2; D is uncertain. Germline V gene sequence: CDR1 LNHDA, CDR2 SQIVND (reference sequence). With 6 bases removed from V and 5 bases from J, the gap between germline ends came to 13 bases. This CDR3 contains 14 residues. CDR3 amino acids: CASSPLASTGELFF. CDR3 bases: TGTGCCAGTAGCCCCCTCGCGTCAACCGGGGAGCTGTTTTTT.

The chain links TRBV12-3 or TRBV12-4 to TRBJ2-1; D perhaps matches TRBD1 (5 bases). This CDR3 has 13 residues. V shed 4 bases and J shed 5 bases, with 9 bases lying between them. The CDR3 nucleotides read TGTGCCAGCAGTTGGACGACAGACAATGAGCAGTTCTTC. This encodes CASSWTTDNEQFF.

The chain employs TRBV2 and TRBJ2-2, with 7 bases lining up with TRBD1. The CDR3 has 15 amino acids. Germline assignment: CDR1 SNHLY and CDR2 FYNNEI. J gave up 4 bases and V 4 bases, and 6 bases lay outside the gene matches. CDR3 DNA: TGTGCCAGCAGTGCCACGGGACAGACCACCGGGGAGCTGTTTTTT. This translates into CASSATGQTTGELFF.

This chain's CDR3 is CASTPLASYNEQFF. The CDR3 coding sequence is TGTGCCAGCACTCCTCTAGCGAGCTACAATGAGCAGTTCTTC. The chain combines TRBV2 with TRBJ2-1, with D maybe TRBD2 (6 bases). This CDR3 contains 14 residues. Germline V CDR1 and CDR2: SNHLY, FYNNEI. V was shortened by 7 bases and J by 3 bases, with 13 bases between the two germline ends.

This clone was counted a few times. The J gene is TRBJ2-4, the V gene TRBV15, with D perhaps matching TRBD2 (6 bases). Germline values: CDR1 LNHNV, CDR2 YYDKDF (reference sequence). Trimming took 5 bases from V and 3 from J, leaving 17 bases between them. This CDR3 is 16 amino acids long. The CDR3 DNA reads TGTGCCACCAGCGGGGGGAGCGGTGCAGGCAAAAACATTCAGTACTTC. As protein: CATSGGSGAGKNIQYF.

A few counts support this clone. The gene calls are TRBV28 and TRBJ2-3; 9 bases map to TRBD2. Germline V gene lookup returns CDR1 MDHEN and CDR2 SYDVKM. CDR3 length: 16 residues. J lost 2 bases, V lost 5 bases, and 8 bases had no gene match. CDR3 region: CASSQIAGEFTDTQYF. The CDR3 nucleotides read TGTGCCAGCAGTCAAATAGCGGGGGAGTTCACAGATACGCAGTATTTT.

The chain joins TRBV7-2 to TRBJ2-3; TRBD2 might be the D (5 bases). The CDR3 sequence is 16 residues long. Trimming removed 6 bases at V and 2 bases at J, with 18 bases between. Per the germline V gene, CDR1 is SGHTA and CDR2 is FQGNSA. The CDR3 loop is CASRTDSSTSTDTQYF. For the CDR3, the DNA is TGTGCCAGCAGGACGGACTCCTCAACTTCCACAGATACGCAGTATTTT.

V and J are TRBV7-2 and TRBJ2-7; 7 bases are shared with TRBD2. This CDR3 region has 13 residues. Looked up from germline, CDR1 is SGHTA and CDR2 is FQGNSA. V was clipped by 4 bases and J by 5 bases; unmatched bases: 5. The CDR3 reads CASSYRGVNEQYF. The CDR3 region has the DNA TGTGCCAGCAGCTACCGGGGGGTTAACGAGCAGTACTTC.

The chain is built from TRBV27 and TRBJ2-2, with 10 bases that match TRBD1. The germline CDR1 and CDR2 sequences are MNHEY and SMNVEV (reference sequence). This CDR3 has 15 residues. The J segment lost 5 bases and the V segment lost 8 bases, leaving 8 bases of the junction unmatched. The CDR3 is CASRLRDRGTGELFF. In DNA form, the CDR3 reads TGTGCCAGCCGTCTCCGGGACAGGGGAACCGGGGAGCTGTTTTTT.

The chain uses TRBV4-2 and TRBJ2-3; 9 bases line up with TRBD2. This CDR3 has 17 amino acids. CDR1 is LGHNA and CDR2 is YNFKEQ in the germline V gene. The ends lost 5 bases at V and 3 bases at J; junction bases unmatched: 12. CDR3 residues: CASSAVSPAGGTDTQYF. The CDR3 DNA is TGTGCCAGCAGCGCAGTAAGCCCAGCGGGGGGAACAGATACGCAGTATTTT.

Only one count was recorded for this clone. The rearrangement joins TRBV3-1 (or the pseudogene TRBV3-2) to TRBJ1-3, with a weak D call TRBD1 (5 bases). Trimming stripped 6 bases from V and 4 bases from J, with 10 bases between. Germline V lookup: CDR1 LGHDT, CDR2 YNNKEL (reference sequence). The CDR3 length is 13 residues. CDR3 DNA: TGTGCCAGCAGTCAGGGCTCCGGAAACACCATATATTTT. Its protein product is CASSQGSGNTIYF.